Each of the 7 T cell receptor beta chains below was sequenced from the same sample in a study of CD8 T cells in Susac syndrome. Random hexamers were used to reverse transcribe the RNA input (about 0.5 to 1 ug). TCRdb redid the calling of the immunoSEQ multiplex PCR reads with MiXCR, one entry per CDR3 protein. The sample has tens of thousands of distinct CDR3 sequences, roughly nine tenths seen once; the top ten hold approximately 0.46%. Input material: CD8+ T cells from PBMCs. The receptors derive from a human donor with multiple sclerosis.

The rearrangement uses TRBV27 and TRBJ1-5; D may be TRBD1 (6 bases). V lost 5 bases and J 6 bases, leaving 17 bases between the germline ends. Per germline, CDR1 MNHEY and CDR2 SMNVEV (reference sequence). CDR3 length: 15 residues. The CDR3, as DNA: TGTGCCAGCAGTCCCCAGGGGTCGGGTAGTCAGCCCCAGCATTTT. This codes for CASSPQGSGSQPQHF.

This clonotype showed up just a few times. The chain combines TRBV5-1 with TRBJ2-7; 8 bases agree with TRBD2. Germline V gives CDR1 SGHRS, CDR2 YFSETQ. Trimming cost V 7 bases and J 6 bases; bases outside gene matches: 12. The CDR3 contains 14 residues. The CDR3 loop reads CASGFSGGPGEQYF. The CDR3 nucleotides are TGCGCCAGCGGTTTTTCGGGAGGGCCTGGCGAGCAGTACTTC.

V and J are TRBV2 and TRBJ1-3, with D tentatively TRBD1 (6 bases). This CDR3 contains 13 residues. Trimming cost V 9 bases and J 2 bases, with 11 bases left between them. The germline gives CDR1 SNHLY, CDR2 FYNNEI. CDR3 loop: CASERTAGNTIYF. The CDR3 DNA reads TGTGCCAGTGAGCGGACAGCTGGAAACACCATATATTTT.

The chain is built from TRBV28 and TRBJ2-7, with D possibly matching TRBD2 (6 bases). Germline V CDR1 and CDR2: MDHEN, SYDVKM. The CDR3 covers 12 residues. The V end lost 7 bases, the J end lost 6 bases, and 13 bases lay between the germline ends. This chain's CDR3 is CASTPRRGEQYF. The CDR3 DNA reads TGTGCCAGCACGCCGAGGAGGGGCGAGCAGTACTTC.

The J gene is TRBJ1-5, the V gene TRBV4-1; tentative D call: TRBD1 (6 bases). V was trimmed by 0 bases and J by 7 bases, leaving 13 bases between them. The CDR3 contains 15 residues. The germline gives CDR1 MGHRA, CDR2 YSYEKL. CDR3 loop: CASSQEREGEQPQHF. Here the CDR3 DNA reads TGCGCCAGCAGCCAAGAGCGGGAGGGGGAGCAGCCCCAGCATTTT.

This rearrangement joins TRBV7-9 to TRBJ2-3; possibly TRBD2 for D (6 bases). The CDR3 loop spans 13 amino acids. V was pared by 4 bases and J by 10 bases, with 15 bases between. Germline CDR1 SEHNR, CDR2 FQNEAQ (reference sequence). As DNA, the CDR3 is TGTGCCAGCAGCTCGCCGGGACTCCCCCCGCAGTATTTT. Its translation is CASSSPGLPPQYF.

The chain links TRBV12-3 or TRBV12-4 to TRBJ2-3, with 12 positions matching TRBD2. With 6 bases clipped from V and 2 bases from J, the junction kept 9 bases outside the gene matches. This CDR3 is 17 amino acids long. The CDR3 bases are TGTGCCAGCAGACTGACTAGCGGGAGTAGCTACACAGATACGCAGTATTTT. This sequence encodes CASRLTSGSSYTDTQYF.